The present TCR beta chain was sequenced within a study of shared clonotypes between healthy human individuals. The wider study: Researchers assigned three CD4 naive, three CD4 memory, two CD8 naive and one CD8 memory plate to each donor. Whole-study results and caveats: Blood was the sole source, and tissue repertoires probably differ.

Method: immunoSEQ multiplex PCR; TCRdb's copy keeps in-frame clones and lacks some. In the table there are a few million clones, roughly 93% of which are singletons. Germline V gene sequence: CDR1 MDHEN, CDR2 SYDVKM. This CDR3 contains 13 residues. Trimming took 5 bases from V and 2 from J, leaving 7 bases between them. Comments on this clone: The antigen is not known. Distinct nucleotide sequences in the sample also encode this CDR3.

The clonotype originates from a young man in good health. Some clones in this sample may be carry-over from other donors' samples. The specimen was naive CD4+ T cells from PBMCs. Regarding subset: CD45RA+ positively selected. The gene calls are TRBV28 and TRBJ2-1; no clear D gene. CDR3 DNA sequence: TGTGCCAGCAGTCCCCCGCCCTACAATGAGCAGTTCTTC. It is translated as CASSPPPYNEQFF. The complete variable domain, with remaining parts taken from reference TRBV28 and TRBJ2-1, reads DVKVTQSSRYLVKRTGEKVFLECVQDMDHENMFWYRQDPGLGLRLIYFSYDVKMKEKGDIPEGYSVSREKKERFSLILESASTNQTSMYLCASSPPPYNEQFFGPGTRLTVL.